The 22 T cell receptor beta chains listed next were all sequenced from one sample in a study of T cell responses to AZD1222 COVID-19 vaccine. Profiled with immunoSEQ multiplex PCR; TCRdb holds only in-frame clones, not every one. Among about 180,000 clones listed, 85% to 90% were seen once. Material: peripheral blood, obtained 28 days after the second dose of the MenACWY control vaccine. The source of these receptors is an adult who received the MenACWY meningococcal vaccine as a control.

This chain joins TRBV6-5 and TRBJ1-1; TRBD1 is a possible D gene (6 bases). Trimming stripped 6 bases from V and 5 bases from J, with 13 bases between. The CDR3 length is 13 residues. Germline CDR1 and CDR2: MNHEY and SVGAGI. DNA for the CDR3: TGTGCCAGCAGACAGCAGGGGCTGACTGAAGCTTTCTTT. Protein product: CASRQQGLTEAFF.

The chain is built from TRBV5-4 and TRBJ1-1; D is unclear. Germline lookup yields CDR1 SGHNT and CDR2 YYREEE (reference sequence). V was clipped by 1 base and J by 1 base, with 17 bases between them. This CDR3 region has 17 residues. CDR3 residues: CASSLFVAPLRNTEAFF. Here the CDR3 DNA reads TGTGCCAGCAGCTTGTTCGTCGCACCTCTAAGGAACACTGAAGCTTTCTTT.

CDR3 coding DNA: TGTGCCAGCAGTTTAGAGAATCAGCCCCAGCATTTT. Translating gives CASSLENQPQHF. The J gene is TRBJ1-5, the V gene TRBV28; D call uncertain. Trimming removed 2 bases from V and 4 bases from J, with 3 bases in between. Looked up from germline, CDR1 is MDHEN and CDR2 is SYDVKM. This CDR3 spans 12 amino acids.

The chain carries TRBV4-1 and TRBJ1-5; 10 positions agree with TRBD1. The ends lost 0 bases at V and 7 bases at J; junction bases unmatched: 9. The germline CDR1 and CDR2 sequences are MGHRA and YSYEKL. There are 17 residues in the CDR3. CDR3 in amino acids: CASSQDLTGQGYQPQHF. DNA for the CDR3: TGCGCCAGCAGCCAAGATCTAACGGGACAGGGGTACCAGCCCCAGCATTTT.

The chain joins TRBV3-1 (or the pseudogene TRBV3-2) to TRBJ1-2; no reliable D call. Deletions cut 2 bases from V and 6 bases from J, with 7 bases between. The CDR3 is made up of 12 amino acids. Germline lookup yields CDR1 LGHDT and CDR2 YNNKEL (reference sequence). This CDR3 reads CASSQTGNGYTF. The CDR3 DNA reads as TGTGCCAGCAGCCAAACGGGAAATGGCTACACCTTC.

The genes are TRBV10-1 and TRBJ2-7, with TRBD2 matching 13 bases. Germline V gives CDR1 WNHNN, CDR2 SYGVQD (reference sequence). This CDR3 is built from 14 residues. V trimming: 10 bases; J trimming: 3 bases; junction bases outside the gene matches: 6. Here the CDR3 reads CATGLAGVVYEQYF. DNA for the CDR3: TGCGCCACCGGACTAGCGGGAGTTGTCTACGAGCAGTACTTC.

The chain is built from TRBV4-1 and TRBJ1-5, with TRBD1 identical over 8 bases. V trimming: 8 bases; J trimming: 4 bases; junction bases outside the gene matches: 13. There are 16 residues in the CDR3. CDR1 and CDR2 (germline): MGHRA, YSYEKL. The CDR3 loop is CASAGVYRGSNQPQHF. CDR3 sequence (DNA): TGCGCCAGCGCCGGGGTCTACAGGGGGTCGAATCAGCCCCAGCATTTT.

The chain recombines TRBV9 with TRBJ2-7; 9 bases align to TRBD1. The CDR3 runs to 17 residues. The trim removed 0 bases at V and 3 bases at J, leaving 10 bases unmatched. Germline V gene lookup returns CDR1 SGDLS and CDR2 YYNGEE. The CDR3 here is CASSVGRWRDRDYEQYF. The CDR3 bases are TGTGCCAGCAGCGTAGGCAGATGGAGGGACAGGGACTACGAGCAGTACTTC.

The chain links TRBV12-5 to TRBJ2-1; 7 bases fit TRBD2. The CDR3 has 12 residues. CDR1 and CDR2 (germline): LGHNT, FRNRAP. After removal of 8 bases from V and 10 bases from J, the junction contained 8 bases not matched to a gene. The CDR3 nucleotides are TGTGCTAGTTCCACGGCGGGAGACGAGCAGTTCTTC. This sequence encodes CASSTAGDEQFF.

This chain connects TRBV7-8 to TRBJ2-7; no definite D call. The CDR3 contains 13 residues. Per the germline V gene, CDR1 is SGHVS and CDR2 is FQNEAQ. The V end was cut by 3 bases, the J end by 0 bases, with 6 bases between. Here the CDR3 DNA reads TGTGCCAGCAGCTTCCTCTCCTCCTACGAGCAGTACTTC. Translated, it gives CASSFLSSYEQYF.

The chain joins TRBV10-1 to TRBJ1-1; possibly TRBD1 for D (5 bases). This CDR3 has 13 amino acids. Germline assignment: CDR1 WNHNN and CDR2 SYGVQD (reference sequence). V lost 4 bases and J 1 base, leaving 7 bases between the germline ends. The CDR3 loop is CASSGQRNTEAFF. The DNA of the CDR3 is TGCGCCAGCAGTGGACAGCGGAACACTGAAGCTTTCTTT.

In its sample, this clone was seen once. The chain uses TRBV9 and TRBJ1-2; TRBD1 matches at 9 bases. V dropped 3 bases and J dropped 7; count of bases not matched to a gene: 10. The CDR3 totals 15 residues. The germline V gene encodes CDR1 SGDLS and CDR2 YYNGEE. This chain's CDR3 is CASSAFAGTGIGYTF. The CDR3, as DNA: TGTGCCAGCAGCGCTTTCGCCGGGACAGGGATTGGCTACACCTTC.

V gene TRBV5-1 combines with J gene TRBJ1-5; D possibly corresponds to TRBD1 (5 bases). This CDR3 region has 14 residues. V was cut by 4 bases and J by 4 bases, with 12 bases left in between. The germline V gene has CDR1 SGHRS and CDR2 YFSETQ. The CDR3 loop is CASSEGTANQPQHF. Here the CDR3 DNA reads TGCGCCAGCAGCGAGGGGACTGCTAATCAGCCCCAGCATTTT.

This chain uses TRBV6-2 or TRBV6-3 with TRBJ1-5; 7 nucleotides match TRBD1. Germline CDR1 is MNHEY and CDR2 is SVGEGT. V was clipped by 5 bases and J by 2 bases; unmatched bases: 12. The CDR3 loop spans 17 amino acids. For the CDR3, the DNA is TGTGCCAGCAGTAAAAACCCAAGACAGGGTGGCAATCAGCCCCAGCATTTT. Residues: CASSKNPRQGGNQPQHF.

On this clone: Other DNA sequences of this sample code for an identical CDR3. The V and J genes are TRBV2 and TRBJ1-2; the D is unclear. Germline V lookup: CDR1 SNHLY, CDR2 FYNNEI. CDR3 length equals 13 residues. V gave up 6 bases and J gave up 2 bases, with 10 bases separating them. The CDR3 DNA sequence: TGTGCCAGCAGCGAGACGGCGAACTATGGCTACACCTTC. As protein: CASSETANYGYTF. Full variable domain (missing parts from reference TRBV2 and TRBJ1-2): EPEVTQTPSHQVTQMGQEVILRCVPISNHLYFYWYRQILGQKVEFLVSFYNNEISEKSEIFDDQFSVERPDGSNFTLKIRSTKLEDSAMYFCASSETANYGYTFGSGTRLTVV.

This clone was detected only once. V gene TRBV10-3 combines with J gene TRBJ1-2, with D unclear. Germline loops: CDR1 ENHRY, CDR2 SYGVKD. The CDR3 extends over 11 amino acids. V gave up 8 bases and J gave up 2 bases, with 6 bases separating them. The chain's CDR3 is CAIEENYGYTF. For the CDR3, the DNA is TGTGCCATCGAGGAGAACTATGGCTACACCTTC.

CDR3: CASSPLKGMKPYGYTF. CDR3 in DNA: TGTGCCAGTAGTCCATTGAAAGGGATGAAGCCCTATGGCTACACCTTC. The chain joins TRBV19 to TRBJ1-2; D is ambiguous. CDR3 length equals 16 residues. In germline, CDR1 is LNHDA, CDR2 SQIVND (reference sequence). Deletions cut 5 bases from V and 4 bases from J, with 20 bases between.

The rearrangement uses TRBV9 and TRBJ1-1; D unresolved. V was cut by 0 bases and J by 0 bases, with 9 bases left in between. Germline CDR1 SGDLS, CDR2 YYNGEE. The CDR3 extends over 15 amino acids. CDR3 DNA sequence: TGTGCCAGCAGCGTAGATGGCAGGTTGAACACTGAAGCTTTCTTT. Translating it yields CASSVDGRLNTEAFF.

This clone was seen a handful of times. The chain uses TRBV5-1 and TRBJ1-1; 9 bases are shared with TRBD1. Trimming at V came to 4 bases and at J to 0 bases, leaving 13 bases not matched to a gene. CDR1 and CDR2 from the germline V gene are SGHRS and YFSETQ. CDR3 size: 18 residues. The CDR3 spells CASSPGQGTDIMNTEAFF. In DNA, the CDR3 is TGCGCCAGCAGCCCAGGACAGGGGACGGATATTATGAACACTGAAGCTTTCTTT.

The rearrangement uses TRBV4-3 and TRBJ1-4; D uncertain. CDR1 is LGHNA, CDR2 YSLEER, per germline. The V end was cut by 0 bases, the J end by 1 base, with 12 bases between. This CDR3 region has 17 residues. CDR3 residues: CASSQDSGWGTNEKLFF. The CDR3 nucleotides are TGCGCCAGCAGCCAAGATTCAGGTTGGGGAACTAATGAAAAACTGTTTTTT.

The chain links TRBV9 to TRBJ2-7, with TRBD1 identical over 9 bases. With 0 bases clipped from V and 3 bases from J, the junction kept 4 bases outside the gene matches. The CDR3 is 15 amino acids. Germline V gene sequence: CDR1 SGDLS, CDR2 YYNGEE. The chain's CDR3 is CASSVGTGGYYEQYF. CDR3 DNA sequence: TGTGCCAGCAGCGTAGGAACAGGGGGCTACTACGAGCAGTACTTC.

This clone was observed a single time. This rearrangement joins TRBV13 to TRBJ1-1, with a tentative D call TRBD1 (5 bases). V lost 3 bases, J lost 5 bases, and 10 bases lay in between. Germline V gene lookup returns CDR1 PRHDT and CDR2 FYEKMQ (reference sequence). The CDR3 totals 13 residues. The CDR3 DNA reads TGTGCCAGCAGCTTTCAACGGGGGACTGAAGCTTTCTTT. Translation gives CASSFQRGTEAFF.